Listed below are T cell receptor beta chains from one sample, sequenced in a study of blood T cells in healthy people across ages. TCRdb called the 5' RACE reads again in MiXCR, with one record for every CDR3 protein. The sample includes about 1.5 million distinct CDR3 sequences, approximately 43% of them seen just once. Sequenced input: blood. These TCRs come from a woman aged 18-30 years in good health. Both conserved end residues are part of each CDR3. A D gene is named only where the DNA matches it firmly. A row's size may be missing; if present it is once, few, many or a size class.

TRBD1 TRBJ2-1 - TRBV7-6 CASSNPGTGGLSGGIDEQFF TGTGCCAGCAGTAATCCCGGGACAGGGGGTCTGAGCGGGGGTATCGATGAGCAGTTCTTC
- TRBJ2-5 few TRBV29-1 CSVLAGLGVTQYF TGCAGCGTTCTGGCAGGGCTAGGCGTGACCCAGTACTTC
- TRBJ2-1 few TRBV7-2 CASSLLVGFYNEQFF TGTGCCAGCAGCCTTTTGGTTGGATTCTACAATGAGCAGTTCTTC
- TRBJ1-4 - TRBV7-2 CASRWDWGELFF TGTGCCAGCAGATGGGACTGGGGTGAACTGTTTTTT
- TRBJ1-2 few TRBV11-2 CASSLVDRYTF TGTGCCAGCAGCTTAGTCGACCGCTACACCTTC
- TRBJ2-7 - TRBV20-1 CSAELGARPTYNEQYF TGCAGTGCCGAGTTGGGCGCCCGCCCCACCTACAATGAGCAGTACTTC
TRBD2 TRBJ2-7 few TRBV11-1 CASSWSGSTTYEQYF TGTGCCAGCAGCTGGAGCGGGAGTACTACCTACGAGCAGTACTTC
- TRBJ2-3 - TRBV20-1 CSASGWGTDTQYF TGCAGTGCTAGCGGCTGGGGCACAGATACGCAGTATTTT
TRBD2 TRBJ2-3 - TRBV24-1 CATSDPSGSEADTQYF TGTGCCACCAGTGATCCAAGCGGGAGCGAGGCAGATACGCAGTATTTT
- TRBJ1-1 - TRBV5-1 CASSWDPTNSNTEAFF TGCGCCAGCAGCTGGGATCCTACAAACTCCAACACTGAAGCTTTCTTT
- TRBJ2-3 - TRBV20-1 CSGRDPSTDTQYF TGCAGTGGAAGGGATCCTAGCACAGATACGCAGTATTTT
TRBD2 TRBJ2-1 - TRBV27 CASSPASGQGGEQFF TGTGCCAGCAGTCCGGCTAGCGGCCAAGGCGGTGAGCAGTTCTTC
- TRBJ2-2 few TRBV11-2 CASSIQQGLAGELFF TGTGCCAGCAGCATTCAACAGGGCCTCGCCGGGGAGCTGTTTTTT
- TRBJ2-5 - TRBV5-6 CASSRIRDFAETQYF TGTGCCAGCAGCAGAATCCGGGACTTTGCGGAGACCCAGTACTTC
- TRBJ1-6 - TRBV7-6 CASSHTGTNSPLHF TGTGCCAGCAGTCATACAGGGACAAATTCACCCCTCCACTTT
- TRBJ1-1 few TRBV2 CASKTGIMNTEAFF TGTGCCAGCAAAACTGGGATCATGAACACTGAAGCTTTCTTT
- TRBJ2-7 - TRBV29-1 CSPNGASVDNEQYF TGCAGCCCCAATGGGGCTAGCGTCGACAATGAGCAGTACTTC
- TRBJ2-1 few TRBV29-1 CSVADRSYEQFF TGCAGCGTCGCCGACAGGTCCTATGAGCAGTTCTTC
- TRBJ1-6 - TRBV4-2 CASSLPLIYNNSPLHF TGTGCCAGCAGCCTTCCCCTAATCTACAATAATTCACCCCTCCACTTT
- TRBJ1-4 - TRBV6-5 CASSYSRRRVNEKLFF TGTGCCAGCAGTTACTCGAGGCGGAGGGTAAATGAAAAACTGTTTTTT
TRBD1 TRBJ1-5 few TRBV12-3/TRBV12-4 CASRSSGGGQPQHF TGTGCCAGCAGATCCTCAGGGGGCGGTCAGCCCCAGCATTTT
- TRBJ1-1 once TRBV12-3/TRBV12-4 CAGSFWVNTEAFF TGTGCCGGCAGTTTCTGGGTTAACACTGAAGCTTTCTTT
- TRBJ1-5 few TRBV6-2/TRBV6-3 CASTVGARRANQPQHF TGTGCCAGCACTGTAGGGGCGCGCAGGGCCAATCAGCCCCAGCATTTT
TRBD1 TRBJ2-7 - TRBV6-2/TRBV6-3 CAGTADRDREQYF TGTGCCGGCACCGCGGACAGGGATCGCGAGCAGTACTTC
TRBD1 TRBJ2-3 - TRBV28 CASSPQGFRLDTQYF TGTGCCAGCAGTCCACAGGGGTTTCGCCTAGATACGCAGTATTTT
- TRBJ1-2 few TRBV14 CASSQLRGGYTF TGTGCCAGCAGCCAATTAAGGGGCGGCTACACCTTC
- TRBJ1-1 few TRBV4-3 CASSQDPLGVNTEAFF TGCGCCAGCAGCCAAGATCCTCTGGGGGTGAACACTGAAGCTTTCTTT
TRBD1 TRBJ2-7 - TRBV12-5 CASGWDRDYEQYF TGTGCTAGTGGTTGGGACAGGGATTACGAGCAGTACTTC
- TRBJ1-2 few TRBV12-3/TRBV12-4 CASRTRGGYGYTF TGTGCCAGCAGGACGCGGGGGGGCTATGGCTACACCTTC
- TRBJ1-6 few TRBV27 CASSLGPMTPLHF TGTGCCAGCAGTCTGGGGCCTATGACACCCCTCCACTTT
- TRBJ2-1 few TRBV12-3/TRBV12-4 CASSSLEVADSNEQFF TGTGCCAGCAGCTCCTTAGAAGTAGCGGATTCCAATGAGCAGTTCTTC
- TRBJ1-1 - TRBV9 CASSVVQDLNTEAFF TGTGCCAGCAGCGTAGTTCAGGACCTGAACACTGAAGCTTTCTTT
- TRBJ2-4 - TRBV7-3 CASSLTPNPKNIQYF TGTGCCAGCAGCCTCACACCGAATCCGAAAAACATTCAGTACTTC
TRBD1 TRBJ1-1 many TRBV29-1 CSVNRGSNTEAFF TGCAGCGTGAACAGGGGAAGCAACACTGAAGCTTTCTTT
- TRBJ2-5 - TRBV4-1 CASSQVAGRREQYF TGCGCCAGCAGCCAGGTCGCGGGCCGTCGGGAGCAGTACTTC
TRBD1 TRBJ1-2 many TRBV4-1 CASSQGDWDRGYGYTF TGCGCCAGCAGCCAAGGGGATTGGGACAGGGGCTATGGCTACACCTTC
TRBD1 TRBJ1-1 - TRBV18 CASSPGTGSYTEAFF TGTGCCAGCTCACCAGGGACAGGGTCTTACACTGAAGCTTTCTTT
- TRBJ2-1 few TRBV6-5 CASRTGSTYSYNEQFF TGTGCCAGCAGAACAGGGTCAACCTACTCCTACAATGAGCAGTTCTTC
TRBD1 TRBJ2-3 - TRBV5-1 CASSSTGGAGRDTQYF TGCGCCAGCAGCTCCACAGGGGGCGCGGGGAGAGATACGCAGTATTTT
- TRBJ2-1 - TRBV7-3 CASSFRPYSSYNEQFF TGTGCCAGCAGCTTCAGACCCTACAGCTCCTACAATGAGCAGTTCTTC
TRBD2 TRBJ2-1 - TRBV28 CASRPLPSGMDEQFF TGTGCCAGCAGACCCCTACCTAGCGGGATGGATGAGCAGTTCTTC
- TRBJ2-3 - TRBV12-3/TRBV12-4 CATLARVTDTQYF TGTGCCACCCTTGCCCGGGTCACAGATACGCAGTATTTT
TRBD1 TRBJ1-2 - TRBV4-3 CASSQGGDRPDGYTF TGCGCCAGCAGCCAAGGAGGGGACAGACCCGATGGCTACACCTTC
- TRBJ2-5 - TRBV11-2 CASSFQLATTNEQYF TGTGCCAGCAGCTTTCAACTAGCAACTACCAATGAGCAGTACTTC
- TRBJ2-7 few TRBV20-1 CSARGGAGHEQYF TGCAGTGCTAGAGGGGGCGCGGGCCACGAGCAGTACTTC
- TRBJ2-3 few TRBV5-6 CASSMTGTDTQYF TGTGCCAGCAGCATGACCGGGACTGATACGCAGTATTTT
- TRBJ1-6 - TRBV28 CASSLSDRALHF TGTGCCAGCAGTTTGTCGGATCGGGCCCTCCACTTT
- TRBJ2-4 few TRBV20-1 CSARVVSTKNIQYF TGCAGTGCTAGAGTTGTGTCAACTAAAAACATTCAGTACTTC
- TRBJ2-7 - TRBV30 CAWSVPGYEQYF TGTGCCTGGAGTGTCCCTGGCTACGAGCAGTACTTC